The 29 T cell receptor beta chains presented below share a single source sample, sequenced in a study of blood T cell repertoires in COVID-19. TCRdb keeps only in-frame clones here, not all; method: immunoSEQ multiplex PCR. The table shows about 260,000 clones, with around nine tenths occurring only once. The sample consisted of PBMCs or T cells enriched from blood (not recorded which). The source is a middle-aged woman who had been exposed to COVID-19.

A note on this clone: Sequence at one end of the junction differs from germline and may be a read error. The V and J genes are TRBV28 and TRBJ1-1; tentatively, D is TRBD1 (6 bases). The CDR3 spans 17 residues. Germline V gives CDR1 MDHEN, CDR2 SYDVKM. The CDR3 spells CVSHSFTGIRGDTEAFF. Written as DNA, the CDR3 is TGTGTCAGCCATTCATTTACAGGGATTCGGGGCGACACTGAAGCTTTCTTT.

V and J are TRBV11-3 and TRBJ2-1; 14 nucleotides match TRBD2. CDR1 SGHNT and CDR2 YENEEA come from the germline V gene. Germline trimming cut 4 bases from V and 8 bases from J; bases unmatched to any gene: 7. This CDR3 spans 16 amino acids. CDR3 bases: TGTGCCAGCAGCTCAACGACTAGCGGGGGGGTATATGAGCAGTTCTTC. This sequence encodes CASSSTTSGGVYEQFF.

The CDR3 spells CASSPDRAISDTQYF. DNA for the CDR3: TGTGCCAGCTCACCGGACAGGGCAATTTCAGATACGCAGTATTTT. J is TRBJ2-3 and V is TRBV18; TRBD1 agrees at 8 bases. This CDR3 spans 15 amino acids. The germline gives CDR1 KGHSH, CDR2 LQKENI. The J segment lost 4 bases and the V segment lost 3 bases, leaving 6 bases of the junction unmatched.

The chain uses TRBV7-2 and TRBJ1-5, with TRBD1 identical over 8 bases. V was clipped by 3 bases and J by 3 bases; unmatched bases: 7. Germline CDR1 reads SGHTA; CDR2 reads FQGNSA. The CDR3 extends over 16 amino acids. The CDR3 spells CASSFHGTGSNQPQHF. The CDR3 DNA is TGTGCCAGCAGCTTCCACGGGACAGGCTCCAATCAGCCCCAGCATTTT.

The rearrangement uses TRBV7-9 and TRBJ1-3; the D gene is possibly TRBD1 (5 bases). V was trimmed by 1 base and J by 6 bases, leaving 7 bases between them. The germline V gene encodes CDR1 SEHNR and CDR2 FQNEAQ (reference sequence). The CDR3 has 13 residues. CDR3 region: CASSLGGVNTIYF. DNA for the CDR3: TGTGCCAGCAGCTTAGGGGGGGTAAACACCATATATTTT.

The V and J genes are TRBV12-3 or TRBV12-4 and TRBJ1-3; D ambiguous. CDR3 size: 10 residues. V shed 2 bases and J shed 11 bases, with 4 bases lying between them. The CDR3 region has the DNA TGTGCCAGCAGTTTATCTGCCATATATTTT. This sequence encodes CASSLSAIYF.

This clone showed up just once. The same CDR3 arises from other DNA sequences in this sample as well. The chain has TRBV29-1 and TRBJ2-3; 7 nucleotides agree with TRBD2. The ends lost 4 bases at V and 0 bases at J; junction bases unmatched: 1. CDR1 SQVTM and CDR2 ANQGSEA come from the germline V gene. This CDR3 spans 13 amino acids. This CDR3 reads CSVGGRSTDTQYF. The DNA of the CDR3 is TGCAGCGTTGGCGGGAGAAGCACAGATACGCAGTATTTT.

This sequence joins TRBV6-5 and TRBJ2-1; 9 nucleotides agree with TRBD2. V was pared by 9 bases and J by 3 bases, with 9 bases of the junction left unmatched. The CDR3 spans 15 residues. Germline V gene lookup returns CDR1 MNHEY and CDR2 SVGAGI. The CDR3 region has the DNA TGTGCCAGTGTTTTCCTAGCGGGAATCTACAATGAGCAGTTCTTC. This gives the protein CASVFLAGIYNEQFF.

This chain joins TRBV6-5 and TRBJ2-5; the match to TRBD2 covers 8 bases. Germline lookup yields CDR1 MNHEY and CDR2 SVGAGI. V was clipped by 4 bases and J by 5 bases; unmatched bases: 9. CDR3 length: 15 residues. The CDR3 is CASSSNGGALETQYF. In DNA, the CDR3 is TGTGCCAGCAGTTCGAACGGGGGGGCGTTGGAGACCCAGTACTTC.

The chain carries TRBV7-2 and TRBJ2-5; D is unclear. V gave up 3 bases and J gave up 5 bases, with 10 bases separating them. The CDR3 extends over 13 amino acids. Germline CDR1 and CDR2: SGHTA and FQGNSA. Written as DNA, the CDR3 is TGTGCCAGCAGCTTTAGTCGACTGGAGACCCAGTACTTC. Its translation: CASSFSRLETQYF.

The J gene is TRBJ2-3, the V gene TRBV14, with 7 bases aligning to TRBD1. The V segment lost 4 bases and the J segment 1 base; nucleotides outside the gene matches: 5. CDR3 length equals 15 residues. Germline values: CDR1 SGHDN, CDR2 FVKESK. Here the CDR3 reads CASSLGTARTDTQYF. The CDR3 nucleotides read TGTGCCAGCAGCCTCGGGACAGCTCGCACAGATACGCAGTATTTT.

The CDR3 protein is CAISLQGGYEQYF. CDR3 DNA sequence: TGTGCCATCAGTCTACAGGGCGGGTACGAGCAGTACTTC. J is TRBJ2-7 and V is TRBV10-3; TRBD1 is a possible D gene (6 bases). Trimming removed 5 bases at V and 4 bases at J, with 12 bases between. From germline, CDR1 is ENHRY and CDR2 SYGVKD. This CDR3 comprises 13 residues.

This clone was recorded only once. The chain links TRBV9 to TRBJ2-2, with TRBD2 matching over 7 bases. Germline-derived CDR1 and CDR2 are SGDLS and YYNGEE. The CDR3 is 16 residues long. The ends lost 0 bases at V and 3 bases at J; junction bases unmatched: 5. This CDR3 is CASSVGVGGYTGELFF. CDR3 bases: TGTGCCAGCAGCGTAGGGGTCGGGGGGTACACCGGGGAGCTGTTTTTT. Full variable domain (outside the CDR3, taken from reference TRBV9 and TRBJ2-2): DSGVTQTPKHLITATGQRVTLRCSPRSGDLSVYWYQQSLDQGLQFLIQYYNGEERAKGNILERFSAQQFPDLHSELNLSSLELGDSALYFCASSVGVGGYTGELFFGEGSRLTVL.

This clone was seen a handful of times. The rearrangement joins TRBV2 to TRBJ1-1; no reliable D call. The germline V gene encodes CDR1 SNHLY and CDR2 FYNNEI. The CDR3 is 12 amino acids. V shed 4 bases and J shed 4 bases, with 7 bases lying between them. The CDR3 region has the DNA TGTGCCAGCAGTGTTGGCTCCACTGAAGCTTTCTTT. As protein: CASSVGSTEAFF.

As DNA, the CDR3 is TGTGCCAGCAGTTACTCGACAGGTCAAGAGACCCAGTACTTC. The encoded protein is CASSYSTGQETQYF. This chain connects TRBV6-5 to TRBJ2-5; D may be TRBD1 (6 bases). Trimming removed 0 bases at V and 2 bases at J, with 7 bases between. Germline assignment: CDR1 MNHEY and CDR2 SVGAGI. CDR3 length: 14 residues.

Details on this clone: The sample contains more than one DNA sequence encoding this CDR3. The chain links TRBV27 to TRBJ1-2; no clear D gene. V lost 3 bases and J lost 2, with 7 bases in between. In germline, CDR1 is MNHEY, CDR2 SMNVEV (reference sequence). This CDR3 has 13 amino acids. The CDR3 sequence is CASSFGRNYGYTF. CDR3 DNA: TGTGCCAGCAGTTTTGGCAGAAACTATGGCTACACCTTC.

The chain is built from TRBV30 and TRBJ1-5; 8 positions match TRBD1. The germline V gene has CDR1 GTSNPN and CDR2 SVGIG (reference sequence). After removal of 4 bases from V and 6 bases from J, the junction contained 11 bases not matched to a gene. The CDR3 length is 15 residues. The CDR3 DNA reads TGTGCCTGGACTAAAGGGCAGGGGGCAAGTCAGCCCCAGCATTTT. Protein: CAWTKGQGASQPQHF.

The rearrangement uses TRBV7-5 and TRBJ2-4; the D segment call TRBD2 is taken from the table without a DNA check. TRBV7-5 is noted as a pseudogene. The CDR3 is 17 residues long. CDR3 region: CARINKPEGNDKNIQYF. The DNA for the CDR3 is TGTGCCAGAATCAATAAACCGGAGGGAAATGACAAAAACATTCAGTACTTC.

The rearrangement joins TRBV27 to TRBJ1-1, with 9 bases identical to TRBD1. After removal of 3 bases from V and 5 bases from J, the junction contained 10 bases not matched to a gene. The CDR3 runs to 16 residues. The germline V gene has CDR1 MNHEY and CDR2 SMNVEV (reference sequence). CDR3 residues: CASSFSGQGRGTEAFF. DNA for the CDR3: TGTGCCAGCAGTTTTTCGGGACAGGGAAGGGGGACTGAAGCTTTCTTT.

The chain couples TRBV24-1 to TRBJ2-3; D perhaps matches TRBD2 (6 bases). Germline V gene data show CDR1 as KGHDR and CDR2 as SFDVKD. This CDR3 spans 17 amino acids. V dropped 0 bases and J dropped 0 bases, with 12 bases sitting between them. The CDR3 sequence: CATSDLGTAYSTDTQYF. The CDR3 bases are TGTGCCACCAGTGATTTGGGGACTGCCTATAGCACAGATACGCAGTATTTT.

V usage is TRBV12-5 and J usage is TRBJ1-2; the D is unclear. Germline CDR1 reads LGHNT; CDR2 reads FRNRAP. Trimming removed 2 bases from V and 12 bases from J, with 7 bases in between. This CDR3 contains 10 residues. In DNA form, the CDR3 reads TGTGCTAGTGGTTTGCCTACTCACACCTTC. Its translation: CASGLPTHTF.

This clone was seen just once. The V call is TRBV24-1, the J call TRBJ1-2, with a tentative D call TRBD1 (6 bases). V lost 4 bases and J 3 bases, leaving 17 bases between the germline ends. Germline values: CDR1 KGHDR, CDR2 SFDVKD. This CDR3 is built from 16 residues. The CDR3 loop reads CATSDPGAGADYGYTF. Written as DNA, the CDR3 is TGTGCCACCAGTGACCCAGGGGCGGGAGCGGACTATGGCTACACCTTC.

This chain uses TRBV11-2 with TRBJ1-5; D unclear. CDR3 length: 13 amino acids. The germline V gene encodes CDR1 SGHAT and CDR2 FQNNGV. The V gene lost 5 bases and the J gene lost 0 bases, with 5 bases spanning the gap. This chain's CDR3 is CASSVNSNQPQHF. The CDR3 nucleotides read TGTGCCAGCAGCGTAAATAGCAATCAGCCCCAGCATTTT.

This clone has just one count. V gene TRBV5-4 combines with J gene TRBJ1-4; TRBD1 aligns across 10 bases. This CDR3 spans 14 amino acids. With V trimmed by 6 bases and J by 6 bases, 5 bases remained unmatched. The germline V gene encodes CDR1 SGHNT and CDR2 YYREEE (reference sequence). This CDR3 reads CASTVGTGDEKLFF. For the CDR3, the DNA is TGTGCCAGCACAGTCGGGACAGGGGATGAAAAACTGTTTTTT.

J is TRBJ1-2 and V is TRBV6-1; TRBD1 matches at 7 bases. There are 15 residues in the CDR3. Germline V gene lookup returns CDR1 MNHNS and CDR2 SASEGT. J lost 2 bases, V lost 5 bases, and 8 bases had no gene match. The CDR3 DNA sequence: TGTGCCAGCAGTAACGGCGGAGGGGGCAACTATGGCTACACCTTC. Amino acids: CASSNGGGGNYGYTF.

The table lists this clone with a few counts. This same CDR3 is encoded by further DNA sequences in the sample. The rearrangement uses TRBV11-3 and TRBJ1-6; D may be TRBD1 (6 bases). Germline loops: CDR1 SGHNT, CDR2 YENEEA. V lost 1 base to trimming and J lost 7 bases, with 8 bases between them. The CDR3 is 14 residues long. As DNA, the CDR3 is TGTGCCAGCAGCTTAGTAGGGGGAAATTCACCCCTCCACTTT. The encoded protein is CASSLVGGNSPLHF.

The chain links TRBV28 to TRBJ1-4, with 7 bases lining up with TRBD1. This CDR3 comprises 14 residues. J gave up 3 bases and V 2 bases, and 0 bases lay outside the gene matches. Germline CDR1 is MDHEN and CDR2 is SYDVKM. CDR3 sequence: CASSLQGANEKLFF. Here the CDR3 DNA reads TGTGCCAGCAGTTTACAGGGGGCTAATGAAAAACTGTTTTTT. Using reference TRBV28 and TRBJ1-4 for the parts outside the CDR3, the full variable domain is DVKVTQSSRYLVKRTGEKVFLECVQDMDHENMFWYRQDPGLGLRLIYFSYDVKMKEKGDIPEGYSVSREKKERFSLILESASTNQTSMYLCASSLQGANEKLFFGSGTQLSVL.

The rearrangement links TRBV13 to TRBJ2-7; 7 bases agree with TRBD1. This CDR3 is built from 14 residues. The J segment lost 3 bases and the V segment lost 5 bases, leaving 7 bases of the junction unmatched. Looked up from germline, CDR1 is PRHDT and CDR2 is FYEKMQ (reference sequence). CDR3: CASSPGQSYYEQYV. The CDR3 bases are TGTGCCAGCAGCCCGGGACAGAGTTACTACGAGCAGTACGTC.

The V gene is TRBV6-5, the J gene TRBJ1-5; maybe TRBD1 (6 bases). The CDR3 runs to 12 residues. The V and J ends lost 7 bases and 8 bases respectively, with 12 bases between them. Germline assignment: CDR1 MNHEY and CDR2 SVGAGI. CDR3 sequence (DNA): TGTGCCAGCACGCGGGGGGGCGAGCCCCAGCATTTT. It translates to CASTRGGEPQHF.